The T cell receptor (beta chain) under discussion was sequenced for a study of CD8 T cells in cerebrospinal fluid in Alzheimer's disease. Study-level results: Patients with mild cognitive impairment or Alzheimer's disease had a larger top CSF clone percentage than controls. Healthy subjects less often had a clone of at least 3% than Alzheimer's patients.

This clonotype is classed as medium-sized by frequency. Its antigen is unidentified. Neurodegeneration in patients was confirmed with biomarkers including neurofilament, amyloid-beta and tau. CSF cells underwent 10X single-cell V(D)J and 5' gene-expression profiling. After re-calling the 10x single-cell sequencing reads, TCRdb lists one entry per CDR3 protein, DNA absent. The specimen's table records approximately 1,500 distinct CDR3 sequences. Material: cerebrospinal fluid. This sequence originates from a human donor with mild cognitive impairment.

The CDR3 sequence: CASSSVWERESPDTQYF. The gene calls are TRBV28 and TRBJ2-3; TCRdb lists TRBD2, though no DNA is available to test this call. Germline loops: CDR1 MDHEN, CDR2 SYDVKM. CDR3 length: 17 amino acids.